This T cell receptor beta chain was profiled in a study of Ad26.COV2.S vaccination and SARS-CoV-2 variants. Some clones are missing from TCRdb's copy, which holds only in-frame ones; the method was immunoSEQ multiplex PCR. This table has 300,000 to 450,000 clones, 90% to 95% appearing once. This CDR3 spans 14 amino acids. In germline, CDR1 is MNHEY, CDR2 SVGAGI. V was shortened by 5 bases and J by 5 bases, with 13 bases between the two germline ends. The sequencing here drew on peripheral blood, taken after recovery from COVID-19. This rearrangement joins TRBV6-5 to TRBJ2-1; D ambiguous. The clonotype comes from a human donor who had recovered from COVID-19. The CDR3 DNA is TGTGCCAGCAGTCTAGGGTTTGGGGACAATGAGCAGTTCTTC. Translated: CASSLGFGDNEQFF.